Following are 19 T cell receptor beta chains from one sample sequenced in a study of metastatic and nonmetastatic thyroid tumors. TCRdb reanalyzed the PCR reads with MiXCR. Of approximately 25,000 clones in the sample, 20% to 25% were seen once. No patient received treatment before thyroid surgery. The material sequenced was blood. These receptor sequences come from a male donor with papillary thyroid cancer or a benign thyroid nodule (not recorded which). Some clones in this sample may be carry-over from other donors' samples.

This clone occurred many times. Being one base from a much bigger clone, this may be a read error. The chain combines TRBV20-1 with TRBJ1-2; 7 nucleotides match TRBD1. The germline CDR1 and CDR2 sequences are DFQATT and SNEGSKA (reference sequence). V lost 1 base to trimming and J lost 8 bases; unmatched junction nucleotides: 13. The CDR3 extends over 15 amino acids. In DNA form, the CDR3 reads TGCAGTGCTAGAGCCACCAAGACAGGGCCCTGGGGCTACACCTTC. Amino acid sequence: CSARATKTGPWGYTF.

In this sample, this clone turned up many times. This chain connects TRBV25-1 to TRBJ1-2, with 9 nucleotides matching TRBD1. This CDR3 comprises 13 residues. Germline CDR1 is MGHDK and CDR2 is SYGVNS. Losses at the gene ends were 8 bases for V and 5 bases for J; bases not matched to a gene: 6. CDR3 sequence: CASGPGTGYGYTF. As DNA, the CDR3 is TGTGCCAGCGGTCCCGGGACAGGGTATGGCTACACCTTC.

At least ten counts were recorded for this clone. The chain couples TRBV27 to TRBJ2-1; 7 bases align to TRBD2. V shed 7 bases, J shed 5 bases, and the junction held 5 bases outside the gene matches. CDR1 is MNHEY, CDR2 SMNVEV, per germline (reference sequence). CDR3 length: 13 amino acids. The CDR3, as DNA: TGTGCCAGCAACGGACTAGTTAACAATGAGCAGTTCTTC. As protein: CASNGLVNNEQFF.

The sample holds many counts of this clone. The chain combines TRBV11-3 with TRBJ2-7; no clear D gene. Trimming left V 3 bases short and J 0 bases short, with 9 bases between. Germline V gene sequence: CDR1 SGHNT, CDR2 YENEEA. The CDR3 is made up of 14 amino acids. CDR3 nucleotide sequence: TGTGCCAGCAGCTTTGGAAGGAGCTCCTACGAGCAGTACTTC. As protein: CASSFGRSSYEQYF.

The rearrangement uses TRBV7-2 and TRBJ2-5; 8 bases fit TRBD2. The CDR3 sequence is 15 residues long. The V and J ends lost 5 bases and 1 base, in that order; junction bases with no gene match: 6. Per the germline V gene, CDR1 is SGHTA and CDR2 is FQGNSA. The CDR3 loop reads CASSTGTSLQETQYF. The CDR3 nucleotides are TGTGCCAGCAGCACCGGGACTAGTCTCCAAGAGACCCAGTACTTC.

About this clone: One junction end disagrees with the germline gene, perhaps due to a read error. V and J are TRBV6-1 and TRBJ1-5, with 7 bases lining up with TRBD1. Per germline, CDR1 MNHNS and CDR2 SASEGT. The CDR3 loop spans 16 amino acids. CDR3 in amino acids: CDSRGGTAYSNQPQDF. The CDR3 bases are TGTGACAGCAGAGGGGGGACAGCGTATAGCAATCAGCCCCAGGATTTT.

This clone has just a few counts. The V and J genes are TRBV6-1 and TRBJ2-1, with 8 bases fitting TRBD2. This CDR3 is built from 16 residues. Germline V gene lookup returns CDR1 MNHNS and CDR2 SASEGT. After removal of 7 bases from V and 8 bases from J, the junction contained 16 bases not matched to a gene. CDR3 sequence (DNA): TGTGCCAGCACCAAACCGTCTAGCGGGCACGGGGATGAGCAGTTCTTC. This sequence encodes CASTKPSSGHGDEQFF.

This clone was picked up many times. The V gene is TRBV24-1, the J gene TRBJ2-5, with TRBD1 identical over 11 bases. V lost 3 bases, J lost 5 bases, and 10 bases stayed unmatched. The CDR3 sequence is 17 residues long. CDR1 and CDR2 (germline): KGHDR, SFDVKD. CDR3 nucleotides: TGTGCCACCAGTGATCCCACCGGGACAGGGGGTCGGGAGACCCAGTACTTC. This gives the protein CATSDPTGTGGRETQYF.

At least ten counts were recorded for this clone. This chain joins TRBV20-1 and TRBJ2-5; 12 positions match TRBD2. Germline V gene data show CDR1 as DFQATT and CDR2 as SNEGSKA (reference sequence). J gave up 4 bases and V 4 bases, and 4 bases lay outside the gene matches. This CDR3 is built from 14 residues. The CDR3 protein is CSATGLAGIETQYF. The CDR3 nucleotides read TGCAGTGCTACAGGACTAGCGGGGATAGAGACCCAGTACTTC.

This clone was detected many times. The chain employs TRBV7-9 and TRBJ2-7; weak D call: TRBD2 (7 bases). Trimming cost V 0 bases and J 5 bases, with 8 bases left between them. Germline CDR1 is SEHNR and CDR2 is FQNEAQ (reference sequence). The CDR3 runs 13 residues. In nucleotides, the CDR3 is TGTGCCAGCAGCTTAGCGGGGGGGCACGAGCAGTACTTC. It encodes CASSLAGGHEQYF.

Points on this clone: The junction and the germline gene differ at one end; a read error may be behind it. The chain links TRBV5-4 to TRBJ2-2; the D call may be TRBD1 or TRBD2 (5 bases each). CDR1 SGHNT and CDR2 YYREEE come from the germline V gene (reference sequence). The CDR3 totals 14 residues. CDR3 DNA: TGTGCCAGGAGCCCACCCAGGGTTGCCGGGGAGCTGGTTTTT. Translating it yields CARSPPRVAGELVF.

This clone was seen at least ten times. The chain links TRBV9 to TRBJ2-3, with 10 bases identical to TRBD2. The CDR3 has 18 amino acids. CDR1 is SGDLS, CDR2 YYNGEE, per germline. The V segment lost 0 bases and the J segment 0 bases; nucleotides outside the gene matches: 7. The CDR3, as DNA: TGTGCCAGCAGCGTAGGGGGTAGCGGGGGGCCCAGCACAGATACGCAGTATTTT. Protein product: CASSVGGSGGPSTDTQYF.

This clone was picked up many times. The chain couples TRBV19 to TRBJ1-3, with D maybe TRBD1 (6 bases). Germline loops: CDR1 LNHDA, CDR2 SQIVND (reference sequence). The length of the CDR3 is 17 residues. V dropped 4 bases and J dropped 0 bases, with 16 bases sitting between them. CDR3 region: CASSSGQPISSGNTIYF. The CDR3 DNA reads TGTGCCAGTAGTAGCGGACAGCCTATAAGCTCTGGAAACACCATATATTTT.

In its sample, this clone was seen a few times. The chain has TRBV12-3 or TRBV12-4 and TRBJ1-2, with 7 bases lining up with TRBD1. The CDR3 runs to 16 residues. Trimming at V came to 3 bases and at J to 4 bases, leaving 11 bases not matched to a gene. CDR3 DNA: TGTGCCAGCAGTTTTACGTTAGCGACAGGGAGCTATGGCTACACCTTC. Its protein product is CASSFTLATGSYGYTF.

This clone was counted ten times or more. The chain links TRBV14 to TRBJ2-7; D possibly uses TRBD1 or TRBD2 (5 bases each). CDR1 and CDR2 from the germline V gene are SGHDN and FVKESK. This CDR3 region has 13 residues. V lost 1 base, J lost 5 bases, and 9 bases lay in between. CDR3 loop: CASSQVGTNEQYF. The CDR3 DNA reads as TGTGCCAGCAGCCAAGTTGGGACCAACGAGCAGTACTTC.

The chain carries TRBV10-2 and TRBJ2-3; D is unresolved. The CDR3 sequence is 15 residues long. The ends were cut back, 4 bases at V and 1 base at J, with 12 bases in the middle. The germline V gene has CDR1 WSHSY and CDR2 SAAADI. Written as DNA, the CDR3 is TGCGCCAGCAGTGTCGGAGAGCGAGGCACAGATACGCAGTATTTT. Encoded protein: CASSVGERGTDTQYF.

This clone was found many times. This chain uses TRBV24-1 with TRBJ2-1; 12 nucleotides match TRBD2. The CDR3 consists of 16 residues. Per germline, CDR1 KGHDR and CDR2 SFDVKD. V was pared by 4 bases and J by 7 bases, with 7 bases of the junction left unmatched. The DNA for the CDR3 is TGTGCCACCAGTGACCCTAGCGGGGGGGCCGGTAATGAGCAGTTCTTC. The encoded protein is CATSDPSGGAGNEQFF.

This clone has ten or more counts. For the CDR3, the DNA is TGTGCCAGCAGTTTCGGAGGGCCCACAGATACGCAGTATTTT. It translates to CASSFGGPTDTQYF. The V and J genes are TRBV6-2 or TRBV6-3 and TRBJ2-3; TRBD2 might be the D (6 bases). Per the germline V gene, CDR1 is MNHEY and CDR2 is SVGEGT. This CDR3 region has 14 residues. V was pared by 4 bases and J by 2 bases, with 10 bases between.

This clone was counted between two and nine times. Given the absence of the conserved phenylalanine or tryptophan at the CDR3 end, a read error is likely. This chain links TRBV6-2 or TRBV6-3 with TRBJ2-2, with D perhaps given as TRBD1 or TRBD2 (6 bases each). The germline V and J ends were trimmed by 6 bases and 7 bases, with 21 bases remaining between them. The CDR3 extends over 16 amino acids. Per germline, CDR1 MNHEY and CDR2 SVGEGT. The CDR3 sequence is CASRDASGGQGGELFL. The CDR3 region has the DNA TGTGCCAGCAGGGACGCGTCTGGGGGGCAGGGCGGGGAGCTGTTTTTA.